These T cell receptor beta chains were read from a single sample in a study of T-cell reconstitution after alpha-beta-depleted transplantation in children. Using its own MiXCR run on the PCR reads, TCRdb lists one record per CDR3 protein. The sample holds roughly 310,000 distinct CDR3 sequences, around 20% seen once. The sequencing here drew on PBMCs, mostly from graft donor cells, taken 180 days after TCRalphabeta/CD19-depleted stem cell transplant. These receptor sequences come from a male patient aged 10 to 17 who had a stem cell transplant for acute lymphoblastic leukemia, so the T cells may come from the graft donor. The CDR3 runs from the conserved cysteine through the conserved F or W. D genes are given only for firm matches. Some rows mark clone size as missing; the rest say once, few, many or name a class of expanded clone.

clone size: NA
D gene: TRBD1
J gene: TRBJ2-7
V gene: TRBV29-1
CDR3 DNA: TGCAGCGTCGCGAACAGGGGGACGTTCTACGAGCAGTACTTC
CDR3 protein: CSVANRGTFYEQYF

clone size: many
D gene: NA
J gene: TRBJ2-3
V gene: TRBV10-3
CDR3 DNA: TGTGCCATCAGTGGCTTAGGGGAAGGCACAGATACGCAGTATTTT
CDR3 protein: CAISGLGEGTDTQYF

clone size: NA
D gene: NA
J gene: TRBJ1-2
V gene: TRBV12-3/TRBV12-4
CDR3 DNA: TGTGCCAGCACCCCTCCCGGGACTGCCTATGGCTACACCTTC
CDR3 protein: CASTPPGTAYGYTF

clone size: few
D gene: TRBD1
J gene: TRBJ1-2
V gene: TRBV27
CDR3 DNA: TGTGCCAGCAGTTTCCCAGGGGGAGGCTACACCTTC
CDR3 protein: CASSFPGGGYTF

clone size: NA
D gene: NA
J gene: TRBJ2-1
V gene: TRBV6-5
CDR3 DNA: TGTGCCAGCAGTGACTCGACTAGTCTATCCTACAATGAGCAGTTCTTC
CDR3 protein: CASSDSTSLSYNEQFF

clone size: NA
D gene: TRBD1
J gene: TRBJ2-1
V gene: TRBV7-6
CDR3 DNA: TGTGCCAGCCACCCCAGGGGGAGTGGTAATGAGCAGTTCTTC
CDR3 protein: CASHPRGSGNEQFF

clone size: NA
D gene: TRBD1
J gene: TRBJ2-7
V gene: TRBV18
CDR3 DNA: TGTGCCAGCTCACCACAGGAGGACAGGCCATACGAGCAGTACTTC
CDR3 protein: CASSPQEDRPYEQYF

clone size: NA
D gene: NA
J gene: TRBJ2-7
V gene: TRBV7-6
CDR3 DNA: TGTGCCAGCAGCTTACTGTCGAGGGTTCACGAGCAGTACTTC
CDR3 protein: CASSLLSRVHEQYF

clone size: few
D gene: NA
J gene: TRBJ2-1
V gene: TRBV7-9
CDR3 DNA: TGTGCCAGCAGCCCCGGAGTACTAGCCGACAATGAGCAGTTCTTC
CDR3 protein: CASSPGVLADNEQFF

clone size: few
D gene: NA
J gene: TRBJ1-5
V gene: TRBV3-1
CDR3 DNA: TGTGCCAGCAGCCAAGAGTGGGGTTATCAGCCCCAGCATTTT
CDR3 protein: CASSQEWGYQPQHF

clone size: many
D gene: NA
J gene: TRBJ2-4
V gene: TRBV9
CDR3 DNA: TGTGCCAGCAGCGTAGGGGCTGAGGCCAAAAACATTCAGTACTTC
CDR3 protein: CASSVGAEAKNIQYF

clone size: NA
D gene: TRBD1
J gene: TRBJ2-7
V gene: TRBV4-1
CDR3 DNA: TGCGCCAGCAGCCGCGACAGGGTGGGACACGAGCAGTACTTC
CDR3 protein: CASSRDRVGHEQYF

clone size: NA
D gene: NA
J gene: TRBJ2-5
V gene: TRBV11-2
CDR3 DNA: TGTGCCAGCAGCTTTACCAGGGTAGACCAAGAGACCCAGTACTTC
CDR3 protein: CASSFTRVDQETQYF

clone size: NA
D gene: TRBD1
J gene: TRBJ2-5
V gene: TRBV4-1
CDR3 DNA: TGCGCCAGCAGCCAAGGGTGGGGACAGGGAGCAGAGACCCAGTACTTC
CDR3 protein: CASSQGWGQGAETQYF

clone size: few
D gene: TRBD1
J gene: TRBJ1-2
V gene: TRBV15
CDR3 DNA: TGTGCCACCAGCAGAGATTTGACAGGGGCTGGCTACACCTTC
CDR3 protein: CATSRDLTGAGYTF

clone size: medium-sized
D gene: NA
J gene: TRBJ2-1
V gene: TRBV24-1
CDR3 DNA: TGTGCCACCAGTGATTTGCAGCGGTCTGAGCAGTTCTTC
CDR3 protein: CATSDLQRSEQFF

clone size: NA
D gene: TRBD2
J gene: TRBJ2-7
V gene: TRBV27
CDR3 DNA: TGTGCCAGCAGTTTAAGTGGAAGCGGGGCCTACGAGCAGTACTTC
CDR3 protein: CASSLSGSGAYEQYF

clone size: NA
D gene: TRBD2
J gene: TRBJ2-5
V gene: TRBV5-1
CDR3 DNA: TGCGCCAGCAGCTCCCTCCTAGCGGGAGGGCTGGAGACCCAGTACTTC
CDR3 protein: CASSSLLAGGLETQYF

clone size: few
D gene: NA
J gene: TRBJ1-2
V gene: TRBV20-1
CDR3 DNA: TGCAGTGCCCCTCATGCGGGTGGCTACACCTTC
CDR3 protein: CSAPHAGGYTF

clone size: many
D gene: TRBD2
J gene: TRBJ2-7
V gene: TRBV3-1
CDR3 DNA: TGTGCCAGCAGCCAAGTATCCGGGAGGGCCGGGGAGCAGTACTTC
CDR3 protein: CASSQVSGRAGEQYF

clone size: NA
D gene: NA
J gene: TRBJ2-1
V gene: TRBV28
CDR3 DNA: TGTGCCAGCAGTTTAGGACTGGGGACCACCTACAATGAGCAGTTCTTC
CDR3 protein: CASSLGLGTTYNEQFF

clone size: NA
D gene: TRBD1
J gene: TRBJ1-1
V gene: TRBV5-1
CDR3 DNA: TGCGCCAGCAGCTCCGGGACAGGGGTTAACACTGAAGCTTTCTTT
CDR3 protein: CASSSGTGVNTEAFF

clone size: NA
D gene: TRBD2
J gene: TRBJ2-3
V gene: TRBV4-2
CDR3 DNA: TGTGCCAGCAGCCAAGATGGGGAGACTAGCGTGTACACAGATACGCAGTATTTT
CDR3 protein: CASSQDGETSVYTDTQYF

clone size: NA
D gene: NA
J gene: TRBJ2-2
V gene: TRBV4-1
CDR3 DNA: TGCGCCAGCAGCCCTGGGGGGACGGCGAACACCGGGGAGCTGTTTTTT
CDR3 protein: CASSPGGTANTGELFF

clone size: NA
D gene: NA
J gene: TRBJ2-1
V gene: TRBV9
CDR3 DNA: TGTGCCAGCAGCGTAGGCCGGGCCAGATACAATGAGCAGTTCTTC
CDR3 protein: CASSVGRARYNEQFF

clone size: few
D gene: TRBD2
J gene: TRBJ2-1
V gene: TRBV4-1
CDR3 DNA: TGCGCCAGCAGCCAAGATGAAGGGGTAGCGGGAAGCGGCAATGAGCAGTTCTTC
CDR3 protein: CASSQDEGVAGSGNEQFF

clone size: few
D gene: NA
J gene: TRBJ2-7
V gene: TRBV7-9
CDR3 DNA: TGTGCCAGCAGCTTAAGGTCCCAACACGAGCAGTACTTC
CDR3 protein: CASSLRSQHEQYF

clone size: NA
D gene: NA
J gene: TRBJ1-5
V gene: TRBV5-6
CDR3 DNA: TGTGCCAGCAGCTTGGGGCCTGGGGATCAGCCCCAGCATTTT
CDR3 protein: CASSLGPGDQPQHF

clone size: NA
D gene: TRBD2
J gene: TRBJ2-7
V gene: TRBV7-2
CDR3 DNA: TGTGCCAGCAGCTTAGGTAGGGCGGGAGGCCCCTACGAGCAGTACTTC
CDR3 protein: CASSLGRAGGPYEQYF

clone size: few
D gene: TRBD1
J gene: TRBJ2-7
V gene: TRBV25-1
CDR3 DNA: TGTGCCAGCAGTGAATGGGGAACAGGGGTTTGGGAGCAGTACTTC
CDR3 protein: CASSEWGTGVWEQYF

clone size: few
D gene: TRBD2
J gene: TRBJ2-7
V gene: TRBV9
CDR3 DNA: TGTGCCAGCAGTGAAAGCGGGAGGCCAAGGGACGAGCAGTACTTC
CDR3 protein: CASSESGRPRDEQYF

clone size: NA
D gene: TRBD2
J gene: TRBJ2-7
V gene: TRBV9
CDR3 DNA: TGTGCCAGCAGCCCAGCTCCTAGCGGGTTAGGCGAGCAGTACTTC
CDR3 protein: CASSPAPSGLGEQYF

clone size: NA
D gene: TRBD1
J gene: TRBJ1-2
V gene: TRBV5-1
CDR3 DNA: TGCGCCAGCAGCTTCACCGGGACAGGGCCCCAGAGTGGCTACACCTTC
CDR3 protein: CASSFTGTGPQSGYTF

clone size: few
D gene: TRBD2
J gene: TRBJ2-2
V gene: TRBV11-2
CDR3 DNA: TGTGCCAGCAGCTTAATGGGACTAGCGGGACCCTTAGACACCGGGGAGCTGTTTTTT
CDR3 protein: CASSLMGLAGPLDTGELFF

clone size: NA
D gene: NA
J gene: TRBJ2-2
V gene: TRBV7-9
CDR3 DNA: TGTGCCAGCCCGGAGGGCGTCGCGAACACCGGGGAGCTGTTTTTT
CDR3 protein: CASPEGVANTGELFF

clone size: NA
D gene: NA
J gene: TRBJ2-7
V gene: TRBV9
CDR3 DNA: TGTGCCAGCAGCGTAGGAGGGGACTTTTTCTCAGCCTACGAGCAGTACTTC
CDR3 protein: CASSVGGDFFSAYEQYF

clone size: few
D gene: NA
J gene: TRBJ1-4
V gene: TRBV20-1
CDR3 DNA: TGCAGTTCGGCAGGAGAAAAACTGTTTTTT
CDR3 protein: CSSAGEKLFF

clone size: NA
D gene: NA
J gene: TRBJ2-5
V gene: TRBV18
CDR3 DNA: TGTGCCAGCTCAAGGCCCCCTCCCCGAGAGACCCAGTACTTC
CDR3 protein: CASSRPPPRETQYF

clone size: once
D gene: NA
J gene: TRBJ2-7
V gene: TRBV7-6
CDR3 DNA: TGTGCCAGCAGCTTGAGACCAATACTATCCTACGAGCAGTACTTC
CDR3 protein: CASSLRPILSYEQYF

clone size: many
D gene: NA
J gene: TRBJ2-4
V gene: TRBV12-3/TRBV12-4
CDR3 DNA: TGTGCCAGCAGTTTCGGAGGAGGAAGAGCCAAAAACATTCAGTACTTC
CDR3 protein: CASSFGGGRAKNIQYF

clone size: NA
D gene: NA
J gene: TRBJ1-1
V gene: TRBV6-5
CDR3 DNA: TGTGCCAGCAGTTACTGGGGGGAAGTAGCTTTCTTT
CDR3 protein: CASSYWGEVAFF

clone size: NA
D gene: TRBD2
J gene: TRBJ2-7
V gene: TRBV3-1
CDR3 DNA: TGTGCCAGCAGCCAAGATGGGGGGTTCGTGGGACTAGCGGGAAGACAGTACTTC
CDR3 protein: CASSQDGGFVGLAGRQYF

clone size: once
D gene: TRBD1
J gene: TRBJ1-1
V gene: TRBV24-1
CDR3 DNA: TGTGCCACCAGTGATTTAGACTATTGGGCCCGGGTGGCCCCCAACAGGGGGAACACTGAAGCTTTCTTT
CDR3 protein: CATSDLDYWARVAPNRGNTEAFF